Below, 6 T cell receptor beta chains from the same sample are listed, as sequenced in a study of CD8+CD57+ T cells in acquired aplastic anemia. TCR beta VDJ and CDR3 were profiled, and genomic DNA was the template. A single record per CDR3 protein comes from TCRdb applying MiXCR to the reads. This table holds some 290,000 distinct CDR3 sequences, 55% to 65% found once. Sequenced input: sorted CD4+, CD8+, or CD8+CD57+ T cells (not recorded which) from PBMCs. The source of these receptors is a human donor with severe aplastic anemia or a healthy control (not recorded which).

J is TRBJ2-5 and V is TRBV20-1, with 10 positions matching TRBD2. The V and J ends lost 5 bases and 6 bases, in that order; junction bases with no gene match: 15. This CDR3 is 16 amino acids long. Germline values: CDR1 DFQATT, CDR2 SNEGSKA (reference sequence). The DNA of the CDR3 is TGCAGTGCTCAGAGGTTAGCGGGGGGCATTAGAAAGACCCAGTACTTC. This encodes CSAQRLAGGIRKTQYF.

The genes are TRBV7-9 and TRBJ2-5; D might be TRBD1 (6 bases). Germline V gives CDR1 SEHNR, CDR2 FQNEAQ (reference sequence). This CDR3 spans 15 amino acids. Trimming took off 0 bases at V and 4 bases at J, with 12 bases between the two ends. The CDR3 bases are TGTGCCAGCAGCTTAGCTTCGGACAGATCAGAGACCCAGTACTTC. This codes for CASSLASDRSETQYF.

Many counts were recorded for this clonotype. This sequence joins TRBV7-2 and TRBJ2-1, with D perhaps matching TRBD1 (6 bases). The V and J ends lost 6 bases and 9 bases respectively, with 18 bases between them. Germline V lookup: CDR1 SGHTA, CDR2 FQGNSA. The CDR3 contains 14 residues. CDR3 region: CASSSGVQRIEQFF. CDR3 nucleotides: TGTGCCAGCAGTTCAGGGGTCCAACGAATTGAGCAGTTCTTC.

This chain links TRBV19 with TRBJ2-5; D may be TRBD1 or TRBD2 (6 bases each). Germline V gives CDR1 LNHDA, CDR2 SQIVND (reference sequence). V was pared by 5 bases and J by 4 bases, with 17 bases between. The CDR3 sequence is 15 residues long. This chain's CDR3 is CASSRGARGVETQYF. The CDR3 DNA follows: TGTGCCAGTAGTCGAGGGGCTAGGGGGGTAGAGACCCAGTACTTC.

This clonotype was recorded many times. The CDR3 loop is CASSLGPPGARETQYF. The DNA of the CDR3 is TGTGCCAGCAGCTTAGGTCCGCCGGGAGCCCGAGAGACCCAGTACTTC. The chain has TRBV7-9 and TRBJ2-5; weak D call: TRBD2 (6 bases). This CDR3 comprises 16 residues. V was pared by 1 base and J by 4 bases, with 16 bases between. In germline, CDR1 is SEHNR, CDR2 FQNEAQ (reference sequence).

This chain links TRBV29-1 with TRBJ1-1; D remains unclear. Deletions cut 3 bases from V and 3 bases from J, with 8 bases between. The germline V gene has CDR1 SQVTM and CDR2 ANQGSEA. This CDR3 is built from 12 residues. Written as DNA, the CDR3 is TGCAGCGTTGAGGGATTGGACACTGAAGCTTTCTTT. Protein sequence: CSVEGLDTEAFF.